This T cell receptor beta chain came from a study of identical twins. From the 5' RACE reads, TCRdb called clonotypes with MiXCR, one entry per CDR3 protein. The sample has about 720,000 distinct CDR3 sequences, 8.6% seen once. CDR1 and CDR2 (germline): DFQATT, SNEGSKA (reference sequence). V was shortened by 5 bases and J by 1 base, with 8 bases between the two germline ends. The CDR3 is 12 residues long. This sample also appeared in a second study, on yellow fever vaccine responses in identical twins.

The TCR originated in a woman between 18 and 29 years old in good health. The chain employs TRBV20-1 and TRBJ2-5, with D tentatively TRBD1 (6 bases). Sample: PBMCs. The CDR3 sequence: CSAGTSQETQYF. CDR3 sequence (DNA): TGCAGTGCTGGGACATCCCAAGAGACCCAGTACTTC.